This TCR beta chain was documented in a study of control samples from healthy donors and cancer patients. The protocol was immunoSEQ multiplex PCR, while the TCRdb copy is restricted to in-frame clones and leaves out a portion. The sample includes about 70,000 clones, approximately 80% of them seen just once. V dropped 7 bases and J dropped 5; count of bases not matched to a gene: 4. The germline V gene encodes CDR1 LNHDA and CDR2 SQIVND (reference sequence). The CDR3 contains 14 residues. The chain is built from TRBV19 and TRBJ2-2; 10 bases fit TRBD2. This clonotype was obtained from a man aged 50-60 years in good health. The sequencing input was blood. The CDR3 loop reads CASTPSGRTGELFF. CDR3 DNA sequence: TGTGCCAGTACCCCTAGCGGGAGAACCGGGGAGCTGTTTTTT.